This passage covers 16 T cell receptor beta chains from one sample sequenced in a study of cytomegalovirus exposure and HLA in healthy donors. It was with 60 Vbeta and 13 Jbeta primers that the PCR ran. The protocol was immunoSEQ multiplex PCR, while the TCRdb copy is restricted to in-frame clones and leaves out a portion. Seen here are 160,000 or so clones, 71% observed once, and the top ten hold approximately 2.8%. Sequencing used PBMCs. All receptors come from a woman aged 25 to 39 in good health and CMV-seronegative.

CDR3 residues: CASRGDSPGAQYF. CDR3 in DNA: TGTGCCAGCAGGGGGGACTCCCCGGGGGCCCAGTACTTC. The chain combines TRBV2 with TRBJ2-5; possibly TRBD2 for D (6 bases). Trimming shortened V by 6 bases and J by 9 bases, and 17 bases separated the two germline ends. This CDR3 is built from 13 residues. CDR1 SNHLY and CDR2 FYNNEI come from the germline V gene.

A few counts support this clone. The chain joins TRBV28 to TRBJ2-2; no clear D gene. The CDR3 runs 15 residues. Between the trimmed V and J ends, which lost 8 bases and 2 bases, there was a span of 15 bases. Germline V gene data show CDR1 as MDHEN and CDR2 as SYDVKM. The CDR3, as DNA: TGTGCCAGCCGTTCTAAAACGACAAACACCGGGGAGCTGTTTTTT. Its protein product is CASRSKTTNTGELFF.

The chain uses TRBV2 and TRBJ1-1; 8 bases map to TRBD1. The V and J ends lost 6 bases and 3 bases, in that order; junction bases with no gene match: 3. Germline V gene data show CDR1 as SNHLY and CDR2 as FYNNEI. CDR3 length: 13 residues. The CDR3 DNA sequence: TGTGCCAGCAGGTCGGACAGGGACACTGAAGCTTTCTTT. Its protein is CASRSDRDTEAFF.

The chain couples TRBV2 to TRBJ1-5; TRBD1 might be the D (5 bases). Germline V lookup: CDR1 SNHLY, CDR2 FYNNEI. Trimming shortened V by 5 bases and J by 2 bases, and 13 bases separated the two germline ends. The CDR3 covers 15 residues. The CDR3 reads CASSPEWGGNQPQHF. CDR3 DNA: TGTGCCAGCAGTCCCGAGTGGGGGGGCAATCAGCCCCAGCATTTT.

This clone was detected only a few times. The chain employs TRBV27 and TRBJ2-7; maybe TRBD2 (5 bases). Per germline, CDR1 MNHEY and CDR2 SMNVEV (reference sequence). The ends were cut back, 2 bases at V and 2 bases at J, with 19 bases in the middle. This CDR3 is built from 17 residues. CDR3 DNA: TGTGCCAGCAGTTTAAACAGCCCCGAGGGTGTCCCCTACGAGCAGTACTTC. Protein product: CASSLNSPEGVPYEQYF.

This chain links TRBV5-1 with TRBJ2-1, with 11 bases that match TRBD2. Germline-derived CDR1 and CDR2 are SGHRS and YFSETQ. Trimming at V came to 4 bases and at J to 7 bases, leaving 7 bases not matched to a gene. CDR3 size: 15 residues. CDR3 coding DNA: TGCGCCAGCAGCGGGGGTAGCGGGAGGGAGAATGAGCAGTTCTTC. Translation gives CASSGGSGRENEQFF.

The CDR3 bases are TGTGCCAGTAGTCACAGCCAAGCAAATCAGCCCCAGCATTTT. Its translation: CASSHSQANQPQHF. This sequence joins TRBV19 and TRBJ1-5; D is uncertain. Germline loops: CDR1 LNHDA, CDR2 SQIVND (reference sequence). The germline V and J ends were trimmed by 5 bases and 4 bases, with 12 bases remaining between them. The CDR3 contains 14 residues.

This clone showed up just a few times. V gene TRBV9 combines with J gene TRBJ1-1; 10 bases fit TRBD1. The CDR3 has 13 amino acids. Germline loops: CDR1 SGDLS, CDR2 YYNGEE. V shed 4 bases and J 8 bases; nucleotides not matched to a gene: 5. CDR3 DNA: TGTGCCAGCAGCATCTCGACAGGGGGCGAAGCTTTCTTT. This codes for CASSISTGGEAFF.

V is TRBV6-5 and J is TRBJ2-2; no clear D. Per germline, CDR1 MNHEY and CDR2 SVGAGI. The CDR3 consists of 15 residues. Trimming removed 6 bases at V and 2 bases at J, with 13 bases between. The CDR3 protein is CASSPHMTNTGELFF. CDR3 coding DNA: TGTGCCAGCAGCCCTCATATGACTAACACCGGGGAGCTGTTTTTT.

This chain uses TRBV4-1 with TRBJ2-1; D possibly corresponds to TRBD1 (5 bases). Germline V gene data show CDR1 as MGHRA and CDR2 as YSYEKL. V was cut by 5 bases and J by 6 bases, with 14 bases left in between. The CDR3 has 14 residues. CDR3 sequence: CASSDLVQGNEQFF. In DNA, the CDR3 is TGCGCCAGCAGCGATCTTGTTCAGGGCAATGAGCAGTTCTTC.

CDR3 bases: TGTGCCAGCAGTGAAGTTCTGGGGGCGAGTTCACCCCTCCACTTT. Protein product: CASSEVLGASSPLHF. The rearrangement links TRBV6-1 to TRBJ1-6, with a weak D call TRBD1 (6 bases). Germline V gene sequence: CDR1 MNHNS, CDR2 SASEGT. V lost 1 base and J lost 9, with 13 bases in between. The CDR3 sequence is 15 residues long.

This clone was picked up a small number of times. The chain carries TRBV19 and TRBJ2-1; 9 nucleotides agree with TRBD2. The CDR3 sequence is 15 residues long. Unmatched junction bases numbered 8, after V lost 5 bases and J lost 6 bases. Germline V gives CDR1 LNHDA, CDR2 SQIVND (reference sequence). The CDR3 sequence is CASSLPSGNVNEQFF. CDR3 DNA sequence: TGTGCCAGTAGTCTTCCTAGCGGGAATGTCAATGAGCAGTTCTTC.

The chain has TRBV5-6 and TRBJ2-5, with 7 bases that match TRBD2. The CDR3 extends over 17 amino acids. In germline, CDR1 is SGHDT, CDR2 YYEEEE. Unmatched junction bases numbered 9, after V lost 1 base and J lost 0 bases. CDR3 nucleotides: TGTGCCAGCAGCTTGCCCTGGGGTAGCGGGTACCAAGAGACCCAGTACTTC. Translating it yields CASSLPWGSGYQETQYF.

The genes are TRBV4-1 and TRBJ2-1; a possible D gene is TRBD1 (6 bases). V shed 2 bases and J shed 10 bases, with 12 bases lying between them. Germline V lookup: CDR1 MGHRA, CDR2 YSYEKL. The CDR3 loop spans 13 amino acids. The CDR3 spells CASSQRDNQEQFF. Written as DNA, the CDR3 is TGCGCCAGCAGCCAAAGGGACAATCAAGAGCAGTTCTTC.

CDR3 amino acids: CASSTLGNTGELFF. CDR3 DNA: TGTGCCAGTAGTACCCTCGGGAACACCGGGGAGCTGTTTTTT. The chain recombines TRBV19 with TRBJ2-2; D ambiguous. Germline V CDR1 and CDR2: LNHDA, SQIVND (reference sequence). V lost 4 bases to trimming and J lost 1 base, with 7 bases between them. The CDR3 sequence is 14 residues long.

The chain joins TRBV7-2 to TRBJ2-2; TRBD1 matches at 9 bases. The germline V gene has CDR1 SGHTA and CDR2 FQGNSA. The CDR3 sequence is 15 residues long. J was trimmed by 6 bases and V by 5 bases; bases with no gene match: 7. CDR3 sequence reads: CASSRGQGYSGELFF. The CDR3, as DNA: TGTGCCAGCAGCAGGGGACAGGGTTATTCCGGGGAGCTGTTTTTT.